Listed below are T cell receptor beta chains from one sample, sequenced in a study of blood T cell repertoires in COVID-19. Data came from immunoSEQ multiplex PCR; TCRdb stores just in-frame clones and leaves some out. The profile covers about 260,000 clones, with 85% to 90% appearing a single time and roughly 10% taken by the ten largest. Sequencing was carried out using peripheral blood. The receptors were gathered from a woman aged 30 to 39 with COVID-19, enrolled during active disease. Both conserved end residues are part of each CDR3. The D gene is left open where the match is weak. Rows give clone size only sometimes, using once, few, many, or a class for an expanded clone.

size	D	J	V	CDR3	DNA
NA	NA	TRBJ1-5	TRBV19	CASSDDWAGDQPQHF	TGTGCCAGTAGTGATGACTGGGCAGGGGATCAGCCCCAGCATTTT
NA	TRBD1	TRBJ2-1	TRBV28	CASSLDRGPLRSYNEQFF	TGTGCCAGCAGTTTGGACAGGGGGCCCCTACGGTCCTACAATGAGCAGTTCTTC
few	NA	TRBJ1-6	TRBV30	CAWSLGGAANSPLHF	TGTGCCTGGAGCCTTGGGGGGGCGGCTAATTCACCCCTCCACTTT
NA	NA	TRBJ2-4	TRBV27	CASSLWGDPRGNIQYF	TGTGCCAGCAGTTTATGGGGGGACCCCAGAGGAAACATTCAGTACTTC
NA	NA	TRBJ2-7	TRBV30	CAWSVQEVYEQYF	TGTGCCTGGAGTGTACAGGAAGTCTACGAGCAGTACTTC
once	TRBD2	TRBJ2-7	TRBV6-5	CASSYYSGNEQYF	TGTGCCAGCAGTTACTATAGCGGGAACGAGCAGTACTTC
NA	TRBD2	TRBJ2-2	TRBV4-3	CASSLGLAGGPDTGELFF	TGCGCCAGCAGCCTCGGACTAGCGGGAGGGCCGGACACCGGGGAGCTGTTTTTT
NA	TRBD2	TRBJ2-2	TRBV7-8	CASRKGLAGQNTGELFF	TGTGCCAGCAGGAAGGGACTAGCGGGACAGAACACCGGGGAGCTGTTTTTT
NA	TRBD2	TRBJ2-1	TRBV24-1	CATSDPFSGSGSYNEQFF	TGTGCCACCAGTGACCCCTTTAGCGGGTCAGGCTCCTACAATGAGCAGTTCTTC
NA	NA	TRBJ2-7	TRBV6-5	CASSPGQAGGQYF	TGTGCCAGCAGCCCAGGACAGGCCGGGGGGCAGTACTTC
NA	NA	TRBJ1-5	TRBV6-6	CASSKEGGPEPQHF	TGTGCCAGCAGCAAAGAGGGAGGTCCGGAGCCCCAGCATTTT
NA	TRBD2	TRBJ2-3	TRBV4-1	CASSQGGTRAGTQYF	TGCGCCAGCAGCCAAGGGGGGACTAGGGCCGGTACGCAGTATTTT
NA	NA	TRBJ2-7	TRBV6-2/TRBV6-3	CASSEQGRGSYEQYF	TGTGCCAGCAGCGAACAGGGAAGGGGTTCCTACGAGCAGTACTTC
NA	NA	TRBJ2-1	TRBV9	CASSVGSSPGYEQFF	TGTGCCAGCAGCGTAGGTAGTAGCCCTGGGTATGAGCAGTTCTTC
NA	NA	TRBJ1-5	TRBV4-2	CASSQGQNSNQPQHF	TGTGCCAGCAGCCAAGGACAAAATAGCAATCAGCCCCAGCATTTT
NA	TRBD2	TRBJ2-2	TRBV9	CASSVEGTNLITGELFF	TGTGCCAGCAGCGTAGAAGGGACTAACTTGATCACCGGGGAGCTGTTTTTT
NA	NA	TRBJ2-5	TRBV2	CASSERGRAETQYF	TGTGCCAGCAGTGAACGGGGGAGAGCAGAGACCCAGTACTTC
NA	TRBD2	TRBJ2-3	TRBV11-2	CASSFSGGAGTDTQYF	TGTGCCAGCAGCTTTTCGGGAGGCGCGGGCACAGATACGCAGTATTTT
NA	NA	TRBJ1-1	TRBV6-5	CASAWASNTEAFF	TGTGCCAGCGCGTGGGCCTCGAACACTGAAGCTTTCTTT
NA	TRBD1	TRBJ2-4	TRBV4-1	CASSQEPGQESRNIQYF	TGCGCCAGCAGCCAAGAGCCCGGACAGGAGTCGAGAAACATTCAGTACTTC
NA	TRBD1	TRBJ2-3	TRBV5-6	CASSAGTGPDTQYF	TGTGCCAGCAGCGCCGGGACAGGGCCAGATACGCAGTATTTT
NA	TRBD1	TRBJ2-1	TRBV5-1	CASSLATGHYNEQFF	TGCGCCAGCAGCTTGGCGACAGGGCACTACAATGAGCAGTTCTTC
NA	TRBD2	TRBJ2-7	TRBV18	CASSRSGGNYEQYF	TGTGCCAGCTCCAGATCGGGAGGGAACTACGAGCAGTACTTC
once	TRBD1	TRBJ1-1	TRBV6-5	CASSTGGEGTEAFF	TGTGCCAGCAGCACAGGGGGCGAGGGCACTGAAGCTTTCTTT
few	NA	TRBJ2-2	TRBV27	CASTEDRWGSGELFF	TGTGCCAGCACCGAGGACCGATGGGGCTCCGGGGAGCTGTTTTTT
few	NA	TRBJ1-6	TRBV3-1/TRBV3-2	CASSQVPAGASSPLHF	TGTGCCAGCAGCCAAGTTCCGGCGGGGGCAAGTTCACCCCTCCACTTT